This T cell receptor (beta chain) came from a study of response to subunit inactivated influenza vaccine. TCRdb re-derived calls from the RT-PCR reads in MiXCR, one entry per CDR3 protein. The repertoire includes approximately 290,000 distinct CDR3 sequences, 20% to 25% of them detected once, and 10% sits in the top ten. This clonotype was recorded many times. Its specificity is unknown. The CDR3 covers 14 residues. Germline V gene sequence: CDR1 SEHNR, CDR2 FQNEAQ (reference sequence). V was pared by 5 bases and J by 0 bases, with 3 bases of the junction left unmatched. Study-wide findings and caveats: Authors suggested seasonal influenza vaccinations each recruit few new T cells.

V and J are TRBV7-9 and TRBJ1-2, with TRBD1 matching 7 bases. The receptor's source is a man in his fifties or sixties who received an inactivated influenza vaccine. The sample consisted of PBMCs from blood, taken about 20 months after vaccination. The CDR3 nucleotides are TGTGCCAGCAGCGGGGGGACAGCTAACTATGGCTACACCTTC. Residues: CASSGGTANYGYTF.